These 27 T cell receptor beta chains originate from one sample sequenced in a study of blood T cell repertoires in COVID-19. Profiling relied on immunoSEQ multiplex PCR, and the TCRdb table lists in-frame clones only, not all of them. The table lists hundreds of thousands of clones, roughly 80% of them singletons. The material sequenced was peripheral blood. These receptors were taken from an elderly woman with COVID-19, enrolled during active disease.

The rearrangement joins TRBV7-2 to TRBJ2-1; unclear D gene. CDR3 length: 12 residues. Germline CDR1 reads SGHTA; CDR2 reads FQGNSA. The V and J ends lost 1 base and 9 bases respectively, with 7 bases between them. The CDR3 region is CASSLVRIEQFF. In DNA form, the CDR3 reads TGTGCCAGCAGCTTAGTGAGAATTGAGCAGTTCTTC.

V gene TRBV30 combines with J gene TRBJ1-3, with D perhaps matching TRBD1 (5 bases). The CDR3 runs to 14 residues. The germline V gene encodes CDR1 GTSNPN and CDR2 SVGIG (reference sequence). Deletions cut 4 bases from V and 0 bases from J, with 10 bases between. The CDR3 region is CAWTRGNSGNTIYF. CDR3 in DNA: TGTGCCTGGACTAGGGGTAACTCTGGAAACACCATATATTTT. Combining the CDR3 with reference TRBV30 and TRBJ1-3 gives the whole variable domain SQTIHQWPATLVQPVGSPLSLECTVEGTSNPNLYWYRQAAGRGLQLLFYSVGIGQISSEVPQNLSASRPQDRQFILSSKKLLLSDSGFYLCAWTRGNSGNTIYFGEGSWLTVV.

This chain connects TRBV19 to TRBJ2-5; maybe TRBD2 (6 bases). The V end lost 4 bases, the J end lost 1 base, and 13 bases lay between the germline ends. The CDR3 contains 15 residues. CDR1 is LNHDA, CDR2 SQIVND, per germline (reference sequence). The CDR3, as DNA: TGTGCCAGTAGTAACCCGCGGGGAACCCAAGAGACCCAGTACTTC. Its translation is CASSNPRGTQETQYF. The whole variable domain, remainder taken from reference TRBV19 and TRBJ2-5, is DGGITQSPKYLFRKEGQNVTLSCEQNLNHDAMYWYRQDPGQGLRLIYYSQIVNDFQKGDIAEGYSVSREKKESFPLTVTSAQKNPTAFYLCASSNPRGTQETQYFGPGTRLLVL.

The rearrangement links TRBV7-3 to TRBJ2-2, with D maybe TRBD1 (5 bases). Per germline, CDR1 SGHTA and CDR2 FQGTGA. Trimming stripped 2 bases from V and 7 bases from J, with 11 bases between. This CDR3 region has 14 residues. CDR3 DNA sequence: TGTGCCAGCAGCTTAGACAGTTCCCGCGGGGAGCTGTTTTTT. Translating it yields CASSLDSSRGELFF.

The chain combines TRBV7-3 with TRBJ1-6, with TRBD1 identical over 7 bases. The V gene's germline CDR1 is SGHTA and CDR2 FQGTGA. CDR3 length: 15 residues. J was trimmed by 5 bases and V by 4 bases; bases with no gene match: 5. CDR3 amino acids: CASSSTGFDNSPLHF. The CDR3 bases are TGTGCCAGCAGCTCGACAGGGTTCGATAATTCACCCCTCCACTTT.

This clone turned up a few times. The rearrangement uses TRBV10-3 and TRBJ2-7; D is undetermined. V shed 0 bases and J shed 3 bases, with 9 bases lying between them. CDR3 length equals 14 residues. Per the germline V gene, CDR1 is ENHRY and CDR2 is SYGVKD. The DNA for the CDR3 is TGTGCCATCAGTGAGTCGACTGGTAGCTACGAGCAGTACTTC. This encodes CAISESTGSYEQYF.

This clone was counted once. This chain uses TRBV6-2 or TRBV6-3 with TRBJ2-7, with TRBD1 identical over 8 bases. CDR3 length: 16 amino acids. V dropped 7 bases and J dropped 6; count of bases not matched to a gene: 17. From germline, CDR1 is MNHEY and CDR2 SVGEGT. CDR3 protein: CASTPLRTGLSSEQYF. CDR3 sequence (DNA): TGTGCCAGCACCCCTCTGCGGACAGGGTTGAGTAGCGAGCAGTACTTC.

Worth noting for this clone: One end of the junction is discordant with germline, which a read error may explain. This chain uses TRBV4-1 with TRBJ1-1, with D possibly being TRBD1 (6 bases). Germline V gives CDR1 MGHRA, CDR2 YSYEKL. The CDR3 sequence is 14 residues long. The CDR3 sequence is CASSKDRMNTEAFF. The CDR3, as DNA: TGCGCCAGCAGCAAAGACAGGATGAACACTGAAGCTTTCTTT.

The chain recombines TRBV6-5 with TRBJ2-7; 10 nucleotides agree with TRBD1. V lost 6 bases to trimming and J lost 3 bases; unmatched junction nucleotides: 2. Germline V gives CDR1 MNHEY, CDR2 SVGAGI. This CDR3 contains 13 residues. CDR3 protein: CASRGTGVYEQYF. CDR3 coding DNA: TGTGCCAGCAGGGGGACAGGGGTCTACGAGCAGTACTTC.

The chain links TRBV6-2 or TRBV6-3 to TRBJ1-1; no firm D call. V was shortened by 5 bases and J by 5 bases, with 18 bases between the two germline ends. The CDR3 is made up of 15 amino acids. From germline, CDR1 is MNHEY and CDR2 SVGEGT. DNA for the CDR3: TGTGCCAGCAGTGGCCTGAGTGGCGGGAGGACTGAAGCTTTCTTT. It translates to CASSGLSGGRTEAFF.

The chain joins TRBV7-3 to TRBJ2-3; 12 positions match TRBD2. The V gene end was trimmed by 5 bases and the J gene end by 7 bases; junction bases not matched to a gene: 10. Germline CDR1 reads SGHTA; CDR2 reads FQGTGA. This CDR3 has 16 amino acids. The CDR3 DNA follows: TGTGCCAGCAGCCCCCGACTAGCGGGAGATCTTCATACGCAGTATTTT. Translated, it gives CASSPRLAGDLHTQYF. The full variable domain, rest sourced from reference TRBV7-3 and TRBJ2-3, is GAGVSQTPSNKVTEKGKYVELRCDPISGHTALYWYRQSLGQGPEFLIYFQGTGAADDSGLPNDRFFAVRPEGSVSTLKIQRTERGDSAVYLCASSPRLAGDLHTQYFGPGTRLTVL.

The V and J genes are TRBV9 and TRBJ2-7; D is perhaps TRBD2 (5 bases). The V gene lost 4 bases and the J gene lost 0 bases, with 11 bases spanning the gap. Germline CDR1 is SGDLS and CDR2 is YYNGEE. The CDR3 sequence is 14 residues long. Here the CDR3 reads CASSRTGFSYEQYF. The DNA of the CDR3 is TGTGCCAGCAGCCGTACGGGGTTCTCCTACGAGCAGTACTTC.

This chain connects TRBV18 to TRBJ2-1; 12 nucleotides align to TRBD2. Germline CDR1 reads KGHSH; CDR2 reads LQKENI. The CDR3 runs 18 residues. The V and J ends lost 3 bases and 4 bases, in that order; junction bases with no gene match: 10. This CDR3 is CASSPPGLAGTPYNEQFF. The CDR3 DNA follows: TGTGCCAGCTCACCTCCGGGACTAGCGGGTACGCCTTACAATGAGCAGTTCTTC.

The chain carries TRBV18 and TRBJ2-1; 9 bases are a match to TRBD2. Germline CDR1 reads KGHSH; CDR2 reads LQKENI. The CDR3 totals 17 residues. J gave up 1 base and V 2 bases, and 6 bases lay outside the gene matches. CDR3 coding DNA: TGTGCCAGCTCACCAAGCAGCACTAGCGGGTCCTACAATGAGCAGTTCTTC. Residues: CASSPSSTSGSYNEQFF.

The chain joins TRBV6-5 to TRBJ2-5; unclear D gene. The CDR3 covers 11 residues. V lost 7 bases and J 0 bases, leaving 3 bases between the germline ends. CDR1 is MNHEY, CDR2 SVGAGI, per germline. Here the CDR3 DNA reads TGTGCCAGCACCTACCAAGAGACCCAGTACTTC. Its translation: CASTYQETQYF.

The genes are TRBV5-1 and TRBJ1-1; D gene ambiguous. The CDR3 is 15 residues long. The ends were cut back, 6 bases at V and 0 bases at J, with 15 bases in the middle. Germline V gene data show CDR1 as SGHRS and CDR2 as YFSETQ. The CDR3 sequence is CASTTAPGLNTEAFF. The CDR3 DNA is TGCGCCAGCACCACGGCCCCGGGTCTGAACACTGAAGCTTTCTTT.

V usage is TRBV3-1 (or the pseudogene TRBV3-2) and J usage is TRBJ1-2; D is ambiguous. V gave up 1 base and J gave up 5 bases, with 8 bases separating them. Germline loops: CDR1 LGHDT, CDR2 YNNKEL (reference sequence). The CDR3 covers 13 residues. The CDR3 coding sequence is TGTGCCAGCAGCCAAGTACGGGAATATGGCTACACCTTC. This gives the protein CASSQVREYGYTF.

This rearrangement joins TRBV5-4 to TRBJ2-3, with 10 positions matching TRBD1. The V segment lost 5 bases and the J segment 5 bases; nucleotides outside the gene matches: 8. This CDR3 spans 15 amino acids. Germline CDR1 is SGHNT and CDR2 is YYREEE (reference sequence). The CDR3 here is CASRTDRDRGDTQYF. CDR3 in DNA: TGTGCCAGCAGAACGGACCGGGACAGGGGAGATACGCAGTATTTT. The full variable domain, with the rest looked up from reference TRBV5-4 and TRBJ2-3, is ETGVTQSPTHLIKTRGQQVTLRCSSQSGHNTVSWYQQALGQGPQFIFQYYREEENGRGNFPPRFSGLQFPNYSSELNVNALELDDSALYLCASRTDRDRGDTQYFGPGTRLTVL.

Comment on this clone: This could be a read error, since a much larger clone is one nucleotide away. V is TRBV7-3 and J is TRBJ2-7; the D is unclear. Germline V gene lookup returns CDR1 SGHTA and CDR2 FQGTGA. The CDR3 totals 14 residues. V lost 2 bases, J lost 0 bases, and 8 bases lay in between. The CDR3 loop is CASSLAGGSYEQYF. As DNA, the CDR3 is TGTGCCAGCAGCTTAGCTGGCGGCTCCTACGAGCAGTACTTC.

The CDR3 nucleotides are TGTGCCAGCAGTTTATCGGGCGGGGCCTACGAGCAGTACTTC. It is translated as CASSLSGGAYEQYF. The V gene is TRBV28, the J gene TRBJ2-7; D may be TRBD2 (6 bases). V was cut by 1 base and J by 2 bases, with 9 bases left in between. This CDR3 has 14 amino acids. Germline values: CDR1 MDHEN, CDR2 SYDVKM.

This sequence joins TRBV6-5 and TRBJ1-1; D unclear. V was cut by 0 bases and J by 4 bases, with 15 bases left in between. The CDR3 runs to 16 residues. CDR1 and CDR2 from the germline V gene are MNHEY and SVGAGI. The CDR3 DNA reads as TGTGCCAGCAGTTACTCCATCGTCGCAGGTTTCACTGAAGCTTTCTTT. Its protein is CASSYSIVAGFTEAFF.

The chain uses TRBV7-9 and TRBJ1-2; 8 nucleotides agree with TRBD1. V lost 6 bases and J lost 4; bases outside the gene matches: 10. The CDR3 loop spans 15 amino acids. CDR1 SEHNR and CDR2 FQNEAQ come from the germline V gene (reference sequence). CDR3 amino acids: CASSSGTGDFYGYTF. In DNA form, the CDR3 reads TGTGCCAGCAGTTCCGGGACAGGTGATTTCTATGGCTACACCTTC.

The V and J genes are TRBV19 and TRBJ1-2, with unresolved D. Trimming stripped 5 bases from V and 8 bases from J, with 12 bases between. The V gene's germline CDR1 is LNHDA and CDR2 SQIVND (reference sequence). This CDR3 is 12 amino acids long. CDR3 in DNA: TGTGCCAGTAGTCAGAGGGTGGGCGGCTACACCTTC. Residues: CASSQRVGGYTF. Complete variable domain (other parts from reference TRBV19 and TRBJ1-2): DGGITQSPKYLFRKEGQNVTLSCEQNLNHDAMYWYRQDPGQGLRLIYYSQIVNDFQKGDIAEGYSVSREKKESFPLTVTSAQKNPTAFYLCASSQRVGGYTFGSGTRLTVV.

V gene TRBV5-4 combines with J gene TRBJ2-1; the match to TRBD2 covers 9 bases. Germline V CDR1 and CDR2: SGHNT, YYREEE (reference sequence). The CDR3 spans 15 residues. The V segment lost 5 bases and the J segment 1 base; nucleotides outside the gene matches: 4. DNA for the CDR3: TGTGCCAGCAGTCGGACTAGCGCATCCTACAATGAGCAGTTCTTC. Protein product: CASSRTSASYNEQFF.

The chain uses TRBV7-2 and TRBJ2-7; perhaps TRBD2 as D (5 bases). CDR3 length: 16 amino acids. Trimming pared 2 bases from V and 0 bases from J, leaving 14 bases between. CDR1 and CDR2 (germline): SGHTA, FQGNSA. CDR3 DNA sequence: TGTGCCAGCAGCTTAAAGCCGGTACTAGGCTCCTACGAGCAGTACTTC. This gives the protein CASSLKPVLGSYEQYF.

The chain employs TRBV28 and TRBJ1-3; 7 positions match TRBD1. The CDR3 consists of 15 residues. Germline-derived CDR1 and CDR2 are MDHEN and SYDVKM. V lost 7 bases, J lost 0 bases, and 6 bases stayed unmatched. The CDR3 loop reads CASTQGVLSGNTIYF. The CDR3 coding sequence is TGTGCCAGCACTCAGGGGGTACTCTCTGGAAACACCATATATTTT.

The chain links TRBV24-1 to TRBJ2-2; maybe TRBD1 (6 bases). In germline, CDR1 is KGHDR, CDR2 SFDVKD. V shed 3 bases and J shed 3 bases, with 10 bases lying between them. The CDR3 extends over 15 amino acids. The CDR3 nucleotides are TGTGCCACCAGTGATAGAGGGGGAGACACCGGGGAGCTGTTTTTT. It codes for CATSDRGGDTGELFF.